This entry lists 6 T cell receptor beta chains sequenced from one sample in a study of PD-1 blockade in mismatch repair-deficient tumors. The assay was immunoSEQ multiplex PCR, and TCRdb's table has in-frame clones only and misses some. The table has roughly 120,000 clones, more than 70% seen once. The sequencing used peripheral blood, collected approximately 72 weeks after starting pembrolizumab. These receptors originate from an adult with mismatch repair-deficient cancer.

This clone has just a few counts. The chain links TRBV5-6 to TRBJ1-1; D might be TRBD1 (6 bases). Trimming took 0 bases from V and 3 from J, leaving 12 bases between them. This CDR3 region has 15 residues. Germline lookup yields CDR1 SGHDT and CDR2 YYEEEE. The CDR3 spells CASSLGTVSYTEAFF. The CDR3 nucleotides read TGTGCCAGCAGCTTGGGGACAGTTTCCTACACTGAAGCTTTCTTT.

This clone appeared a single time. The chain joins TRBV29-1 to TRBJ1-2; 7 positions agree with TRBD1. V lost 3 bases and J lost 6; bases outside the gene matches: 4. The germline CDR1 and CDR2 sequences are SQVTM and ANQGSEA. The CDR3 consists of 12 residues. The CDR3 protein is CSVDRGAHGYTF. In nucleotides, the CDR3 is TGCAGCGTTGACAGGGGGGCGCATGGCTACACCTTC.

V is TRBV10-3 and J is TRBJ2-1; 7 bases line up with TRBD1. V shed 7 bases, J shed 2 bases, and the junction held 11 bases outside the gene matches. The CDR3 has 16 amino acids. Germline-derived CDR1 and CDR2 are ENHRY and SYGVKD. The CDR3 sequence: CAITTMGQPTYNEQFF. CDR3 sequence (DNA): TGTGCCATCACCACGATGGGACAGCCCACCTACAATGAGCAGTTCTTC.

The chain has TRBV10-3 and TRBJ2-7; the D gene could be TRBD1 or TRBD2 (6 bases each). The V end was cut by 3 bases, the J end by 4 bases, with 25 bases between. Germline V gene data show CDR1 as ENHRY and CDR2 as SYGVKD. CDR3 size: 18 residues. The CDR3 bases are TGTGCCATCAGTGATTTTGGGCGGGGACAACCAACCTCGTACGAGCAGTACTTC. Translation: CAISDFGRGQPTSYEQYF.

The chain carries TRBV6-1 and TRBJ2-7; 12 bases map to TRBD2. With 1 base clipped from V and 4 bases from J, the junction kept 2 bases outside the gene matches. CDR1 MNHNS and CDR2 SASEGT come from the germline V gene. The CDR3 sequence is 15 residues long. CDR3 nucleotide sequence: TGTGCCAGCAGTGAAGGGACTAGCGGGACGTACGAGCAGTACTTC. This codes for CASSEGTSGTYEQYF.

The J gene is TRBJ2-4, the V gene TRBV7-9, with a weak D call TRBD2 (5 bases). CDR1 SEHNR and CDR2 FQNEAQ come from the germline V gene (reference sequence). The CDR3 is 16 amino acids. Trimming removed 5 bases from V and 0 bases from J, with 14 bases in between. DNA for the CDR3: TGTGCCAGCAGCCAAGAGGGAAGCATAGCCAAAAACATTCAGTACTTC. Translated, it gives CASSQEGSIAKNIQYF.